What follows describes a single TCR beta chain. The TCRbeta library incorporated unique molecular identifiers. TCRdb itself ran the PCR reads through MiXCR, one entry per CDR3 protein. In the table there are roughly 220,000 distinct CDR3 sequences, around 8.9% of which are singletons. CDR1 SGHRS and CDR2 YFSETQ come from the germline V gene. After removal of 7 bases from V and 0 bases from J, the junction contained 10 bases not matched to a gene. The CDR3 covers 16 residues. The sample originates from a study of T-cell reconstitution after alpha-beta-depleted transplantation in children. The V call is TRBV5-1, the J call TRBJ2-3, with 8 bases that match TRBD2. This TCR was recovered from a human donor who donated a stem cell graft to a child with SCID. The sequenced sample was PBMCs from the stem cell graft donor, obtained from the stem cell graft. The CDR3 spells CASCLSGGSSTDTQYF. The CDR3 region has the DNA TGCGCCAGCTGTTTGAGCGGGGGCTCTAGCACAGATACGCAGTATTTT. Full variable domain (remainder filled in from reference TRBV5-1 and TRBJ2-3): KAGVTQTPRYLIKTRGQQVTLSCSPISGHRSVSWYQQTPGQGLQFLFEYFSETQRNKGNFPGRFSGRQFSNSRSEMNVSTLELGDSALYLCASCLSGGSSTDTQYFGPGTRLTVL.